These 26 T cell receptor beta chains share one sample of origin, sequenced in a study of cytomegalovirus exposure and HLA in healthy donors. The PCR contained 60 Vbeta and 13 Jbeta primers. Produced via immunoSEQ multiplex PCR; TCRdb's table is partial and in-frame only. Among 150,000 to 200,000 clones listed, 80% to 90% were seen once. Source material: PBMCs. The origin of the receptors is a man aged 45 to 65 in good health and CMV-seropositive.

CDR3 sequence (DNA): TGTGCCAGCAGTTACCTCGGGGTGTCAGGTCAGCCCCAGCATTTT. This codes for CASSYLGVSGQPQHF. The rearrangement joins TRBV6-6 to TRBJ1-5; D call uncertain. Germline-derived CDR1 and CDR2 are MNHNY and SVGAGI (reference sequence). CDR3 size: 15 residues. The V end was cut by 2 bases, the J end by 6 bases, with 14 bases between.

The chain couples TRBV19 to TRBJ2-5, with D tentatively TRBD1 (5 bases). The CDR3 totals 13 residues. V gave up 1 base and J gave up 9 bases, with 12 bases separating them. Germline CDR1 LNHDA, CDR2 SQIVND (reference sequence). The CDR3 DNA sequence: TGTGCCAGTAGTATAGGAAGGGGTGGGGCCCAGTACTTC. Encoded protein: CASSIGRGGAQYF.

The chain has TRBV10-3 and TRBJ2-1; 9 bases are shared with TRBD1. Germline V lookup: CDR1 ENHRY, CDR2 SYGVKD. Trimming took 3 bases from V and 9 from J; bases not matched to a gene: 9. This CDR3 region has 15 residues. The CDR3 sequence: CAISESGQGRSEQFF. The CDR3 bases are TGTGCCATCAGTGAATCGGGACAGGGCCGGAGTGAGCAGTTCTTC.

The chain couples TRBV10-3 to TRBJ2-3; 7 bases map to TRBD1. Germline CDR1 reads ENHRY; CDR2 reads SYGVKD. J gave up 3 bases and V 4 bases, and 4 bases lay outside the gene matches. The CDR3 sequence is 14 residues long. The CDR3 coding sequence is TGTGCCATCAGTGTAAGACAGGGTACAGATACGCAGTATTTT. Translating it yields CAISVRQGTDTQYF.

This clone was seen a single time. This sequence joins TRBV5-5 and TRBJ2-3, with 11 bases fitting TRBD2. Germline CDR1 reads SGHKS; CDR2 reads YYEKEE (reference sequence). Trimming removed 2 bases from V and 4 bases from J; junction bases left unmatched: 3. The CDR3 runs to 15 residues. The CDR3 DNA is TGTGCCAGCAGCTTACTAGCGGGGGCTGCAGATACGCAGTATTTT. The encoded protein is CASSLLAGAADTQYF.

V gene TRBV27 combines with J gene TRBJ2-3, with TRBD1 identical over 7 bases. V trimming: 4 bases; J trimming: 2 bases; junction bases outside the gene matches: 3. The germline V gene has CDR1 MNHEY and CDR2 SMNVEV (reference sequence). The CDR3 has 14 amino acids. CDR3 coding DNA: TGTGCCAGCAGTTCGGGACAGACCACAGATACGCAGTATTTT. It specifies CASSSGQTTDTQYF.

This chain links TRBV6-5 with TRBJ1-1, with 9 bases identical to TRBD1. Per the germline V gene, CDR1 is MNHEY and CDR2 is SVGAGI. This CDR3 contains 13 residues. V lost 6 bases and J lost 5; bases outside the gene matches: 4. The CDR3 nucleotides are TGTGCCAGCAGCCCCGACAGGGGGACTGAAGCTTTCTTT. It encodes CASSPDRGTEAFF.

The chain has TRBV14 and TRBJ1-1; TRBD1 is a possible D gene (6 bases). The CDR3 consists of 13 residues. Trimming removed 8 bases at V and 4 bases at J, with 14 bases between. The V gene's germline CDR1 is SGHDN and CDR2 FVKESK. The CDR3 is CASQQGGRTEAFF. The CDR3, as DNA: TGTGCCAGCCAACAGGGTGGGCGCACTGAAGCTTTCTTT.

This rearrangement joins TRBV11-1 to TRBJ2-7; 9 nucleotides align to TRBD2. The CDR3 runs 18 residues. Germline-derived CDR1 and CDR2 are SGHAT and FQDESV (reference sequence). After removal of 4 bases from V and 1 base from J, the junction contained 14 bases not matched to a gene. The CDR3 region has the DNA TGTGCCAGCAGCTCCAGCGGGGGGCCTACCTTTGAGTCCTACGAGCAGTACTTC. Encoded protein: CASSSSGGPTFESYEQYF.

This chain uses TRBV6-5 with TRBJ1-6, with 8 bases matching TRBD1. The CDR3 consists of 14 residues. CDR1 and CDR2 (germline): MNHEY, SVGAGI. V shed 5 bases and J 9 bases; nucleotides not matched to a gene: 6. CDR3 DNA: TGTGCCAGCAGTGCGACAGGGGACAGTTCACCCCTCCACTTT. Translation: CASSATGDSSPLHF.

The chain uses TRBV7-8 and TRBJ2-1, with D possibly matching TRBD1 (6 bases). CDR1 is SGHVS, CDR2 FQNEAQ, per germline. This CDR3 is 17 amino acids long. The germline V and J ends were trimmed by 5 bases and 0 bases, with 17 bases remaining between them. The CDR3 DNA is TGTGCCAGCAGCCCCTACGGACAGTTAAGCTCCTACAATGAGCAGTTCTTC. Its translation: CASSPYGQLSSYNEQFF.

The chain carries TRBV5-1 and TRBJ2-3; TRBD2 agrees at 8 bases. CDR3 length equals 16 residues. Trimming took 0 bases from V and 0 from J; bases not matched to a gene: 3. Germline V lookup: CDR1 SGHRS, CDR2 YFSETQ. CDR3 residues: CASSLGSGSSTDTQYF. CDR3 sequence (DNA): TGCGCCAGCAGCTTGGGAAGCGGGAGTAGCACAGATACGCAGTATTTT.

This sequence joins TRBV6-1 and TRBJ2-7; 13 nucleotides agree with TRBD2. Germline V gene sequence: CDR1 MNHNS, CDR2 SASEGT. The length of the CDR3 is 16 residues. V shed 4 bases, J shed 5 bases, and the junction held 8 bases outside the gene matches. Here the CDR3 reads CASSGELAGGPNEQYV. In nucleotides, the CDR3 is TGTGCCAGCAGTGGTGAACTAGCGGGAGGGCCCAACGAGCAGTACGTC.

The J gene is TRBJ2-1, the V gene TRBV5-5; 10 nucleotides align to TRBD1. The CDR3 loop spans 14 amino acids. From germline, CDR1 is SGHKS and CDR2 YYEKEE (reference sequence). The trim removed 4 bases at V and 7 bases at J, leaving 5 bases unmatched. CDR3 DNA: TGTGCCAGCAGCCCCGGGACAGGGGTTAATGAGCAGTTCTTC. It encodes CASSPGTGVNEQFF.

This chain joins TRBV30 and TRBJ2-3; 11 bases match TRBD1. The CDR3 contains 17 residues. The junction had 12 bases not matched to a gene; V was cut back by 4 bases and J by 3 bases. Germline-derived CDR1 and CDR2 are GTSNPN and SVGIG (reference sequence). CDR3 DNA sequence: TGTGCCTGGACCCCTTCCCGGGACAGGGGGTTGACAGATACGCAGTATTTT. This codes for CAWTPSRDRGLTDTQYF.

V usage is TRBV27 and J usage is TRBJ2-1; D unresolved. CDR1 is MNHEY and CDR2 is SMNVEV in the germline V gene (reference sequence). Trimming shortened V by 5 bases and J by 0 bases, and 11 bases separated the two germline ends. The CDR3 runs 15 residues. The DNA of the CDR3 is TGTGCCAGCAGTGAAGCTATCCCCTCCTACAATGAGCAGTTCTTC. Its protein product is CASSEAIPSYNEQFF.

This clone came up a few times. This chain joins TRBV29-1 and TRBJ1-3; no definite D call. CDR1 and CDR2 (germline): SQVTM, ANQGSEA. The CDR3 has 14 residues. V was shortened by 3 bases and J by 3 bases, with 12 bases between the two germline ends. The CDR3 bases are TGCAGCGTTGAGAGCCCGGAGGGTGGAAACACCATATATTTT. Amino acids: CSVESPEGGNTIYF.

The V call is TRBV28, the J call TRBJ2-3; tentatively, D is TRBD2 (7 bases). Trimming left V 1 base short and J 8 bases short, with 19 bases between. The CDR3 totals 16 residues. Per the germline V gene, CDR1 is MDHEN and CDR2 is SYDVKM. CDR3 nucleotides: TGTGCCAGCAGTTTATATGGGGGGGGCGCACTGGTTACGCAGTATTTT. It codes for CASSLYGGGALVTQYF.

The gene calls are TRBV5-1 and TRBJ2-1; TRBD2 matches at 7 bases. The junction had 10 bases not matched to a gene; V was cut back by 0 bases and J by 7 bases. The CDR3 is made up of 16 amino acids. The germline CDR1 and CDR2 sequences are SGHRS and YFSETQ. The CDR3 is CASSLAGPSGRNEQFF. DNA of the CDR3: TGCGCCAGCAGCTTGGCCGGGCCCTCCGGGAGGAATGAGCAGTTCTTC.

The chain employs TRBV7-3 and TRBJ1-1; 7 positions match TRBD1. Germline CDR1 is SGHTA and CDR2 is FQGTGA. The ends lost 6 bases at V and 3 bases at J; junction bases unmatched: 4. CDR3 length equals 13 residues. For the CDR3, the DNA is TGTGCCAGCAGATCCGGACAGGACACTGAAGCTTTCTTT. Translated: CASRSGQDTEAFF.

CDR3 DNA: TGTGCCAGCAGCTCGACCACTGGACAGGGAAACTATGGCTACACCTTC. This sequence encodes CASSSTTGQGNYGYTF. The rearrangement joins TRBV7-9 to TRBJ1-2, with TRBD1 matching over 8 bases. Germline V gives CDR1 SEHNR, CDR2 FQNEAQ (reference sequence). Unmatched junction bases numbered 9, after V lost 4 bases and J lost 2 bases. The CDR3 length is 16 residues.

This chain joins TRBV7-8 and TRBJ1-1, with TRBD1 as a possible D gene (6 bases). V lost 4 bases to trimming and J lost 3 bases, with 12 bases between them. This CDR3 region has 14 residues. In germline, CDR1 is SGHVS, CDR2 FQNEAQ. The CDR3: CASSSGQGHTEAFF. The CDR3 DNA reads as TGTGCCAGCAGCTCGGGGCAGGGGCACACTGAAGCTTTCTTT.

The chain has TRBV27 and TRBJ1-1; 9 bases agree with TRBD1. CDR3 length equals 12 residues. The ends lost 8 bases at V and 5 bases at J; junction bases unmatched: 3. Germline lookup yields CDR1 MNHEY and CDR2 SMNVEV (reference sequence). CDR3 sequence (DNA): TGTGCCAGCGCGACAGGGGGAACTGAAGCTTTCTTT. Translating gives CASATGGTEAFF.

The V call is TRBV11-3, the J call TRBJ1-1, with TRBD1 as a possible D gene (5 bases). This CDR3 is built from 14 residues. Germline CDR1 and CDR2: SGHNT and YENEEA. The V and J ends lost 5 bases and 3 bases respectively, with 13 bases between them. The CDR3 DNA follows: TGTGCCAGCAGCCGATCGGGGGGTGACACTGAAGCTTTCTTT. Residues: CASSRSGGDTEAFF. Full variable domain (rest looked up from reference TRBV11-3 and TRBJ1-1): EAGVVQSPRYKIIEKKQPVAFWCNPISGHNTLYWYLQNLGQGPELLIRYENEEAVDDSQLPKDRFSAERLKGVDSTLKIQPAELGDSAVYLCASSRSGGDTEAFFGQGTRLTVV.

V gene TRBV27 combines with J gene TRBJ2-1; the match to TRBD2 covers 8 bases. The J segment lost 8 bases and the V segment lost 6 bases, leaving 21 bases of the junction unmatched. This CDR3 has 18 amino acids. The germline CDR1 and CDR2 sequences are MNHEY and SMNVEV (reference sequence). CDR3 sequence reads: CASSPRSPAGGPTYEQFF. CDR3 in DNA: TGTGCCAGCAGCCCCAGAAGCCCTGCGGGGGGACCCACCTATGAGCAGTTCTTC.

Only one count was recorded for this clone. Mismatch with germline at one junction end may stem from a read error. The CDR3 bases are TGTGCCAGCACCTTAGAAGGGAGGGTAGGCACAGATACGCAGTATTTT. This sequence encodes CASTLEGRVGTDTQYF. The genes are TRBV7-9 and TRBJ2-3; 7 bases align to TRBD2. Germline V lookup: CDR1 SEHNR, CDR2 FQNEAQ (reference sequence). The CDR3 extends over 16 amino acids.